The next 2 T cell receptor beta chains were all read from a single sample in a study of T cell repertoires in cytomegalovirus infection. TCRdb re-called the reads with MiXCR, one entry per CDR3 protein. The sample lists under 850,000 distinct CDR3 sequences; 30% to 35% were seen once. These receptors have no known antigen. The sequenced sample was cultured PBMCs, obtained from culture after CMV antigen stimulation. The receptor source for this set is a human donor in good health (CMV status not recorded). Some clones in this sample may be carry-over from other donors' samples.

J is TRBJ2-7 and V is TRBV6-2 or TRBV6-3, with a weak D call TRBD1 (6 bases). Germline V CDR1 and CDR2: MNHEY, SVGEGT. V was cut by 0 bases and J by 4 bases, with 13 bases left in between. The CDR3 is 15 residues long. This chain's CDR3 is CASSYSNQGQYEQYF. The CDR3 DNA reads as TGTGCCAGCAGTTACTCGAACCAGGGGCAGTACGAGCAGTACTTC.

The V and J genes are TRBV5-4 and TRBJ1-1; D is undetermined. In germline, CDR1 is SGHNT, CDR2 YYREEE (reference sequence). The CDR3 contains 16 residues. Trimming took 4 bases from V and 4 from J, leaving 20 bases between them. The CDR3 here is CASSGEGRPDSTEAFF. CDR3 bases: TGTGCCAGCAGCGGGGAGGGAAGACCGGATAGCACTGAAGCTTTCTTT.